This T cell receptor (beta chain) was observed in a study of T cell changes during pregnancy in multiple sclerosis. This table comes from immunoSEQ multiplex PCR, and its TCRdb copy is limited to in-frame clones, with some not included. The data show about 38,000 clones, about 91% seen once. Germline CDR1 ENHRY, CDR2 SYGVKD. V shed 0 bases and J 2 bases; nucleotides not matched to a gene: 7. The CDR3 consists of 18 residues. The chain joins TRBV10-3 to TRBJ2-3; TRBD1 aligns across 11 bases. Sample: CD8+ T cells from peripheral blood mononuclear cells, taken after pregnancy. This sequence originates from a female donor with multiple sclerosis, enrolled in a pregnancy study. CDR3 residues: CAISESGTGGVHTDTQYF. The CDR3 bases are TGTGCCATCAGTGAGTCCGGGACAGGGGGTGTACACACAGATACGCAGTATTTT.